This T cell receptor (beta chain) was obtained from a study of CD4 T cells in relation to SARS-CoV-2 and coronaviruses. Study-wide context: Controls used an HIV-1 Nef peptide pool or no peptide.

The V and J ends lost 0 bases and 6 bases, in that order; junction bases with no gene match: 4. The CDR3 contains 16 residues. CDR1 and CDR2 from the germline V gene are LNHNV and YYDKDF (reference sequence). A word on this clone: Its antigen is unknown.

Unexposed donor CD4+ T cells date from about 2011-2018, before the COVID-19 pandemic. After nine to ten days of culture, CD4+ T cells were isolated. Generated by immunoSEQ multiplex PCR, the TCRdb table keeps only in-frame clones and is missing some. The table has 15,000 to 20,000 clones, 74% seen once. Findings of the study overall: No donor gave both pre-pandemic and post-infection samples.

The clonotype was recovered from a human donor in good health. The chain has TRBV15 and TRBJ2-1; 11 positions agree with TRBD2. Specimen: CD4+ T cells from PBMCs, cultured in vitro. The CDR3 DNA sequence: TGTGCCACCAGCAGAGATCCGGGACTAGCGGTCAATGAGCAGTTCTTC. This encodes CATSRDPGLAVNEQFF.